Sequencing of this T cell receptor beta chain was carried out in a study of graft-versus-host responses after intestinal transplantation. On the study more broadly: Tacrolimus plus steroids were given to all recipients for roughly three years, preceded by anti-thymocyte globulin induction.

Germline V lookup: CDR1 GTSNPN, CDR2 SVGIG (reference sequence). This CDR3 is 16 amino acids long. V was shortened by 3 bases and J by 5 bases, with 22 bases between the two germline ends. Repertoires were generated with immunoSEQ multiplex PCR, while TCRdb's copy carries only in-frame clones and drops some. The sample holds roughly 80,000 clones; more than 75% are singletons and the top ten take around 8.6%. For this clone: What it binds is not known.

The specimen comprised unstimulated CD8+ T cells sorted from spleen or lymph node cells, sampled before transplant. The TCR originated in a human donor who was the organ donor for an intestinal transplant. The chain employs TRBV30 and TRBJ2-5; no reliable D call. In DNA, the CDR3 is TGTGCCTGGAGCCGACCGCGCACAGCCCTGGGGGAGACCCAGTACTTC. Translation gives CAWSRPRTALGETQYF.